Sequencing of this T cell receptor beta chain was carried out in a study of blood T cells in healthy people across ages. A sample-barcoded 5' primer and a J-beta primer mix were used in a second PCR of about 7 to 11 cycles. TCRdb re-called the 5' RACE reads with MiXCR, one entry per CDR3 protein. Of about 1.5 million distinct CDR3 sequences in the sample, about 42% were seen once. This clonotype was observed a handful of times. Trimming removed 0 bases from V and 3 bases from J, with 11 bases in between. CDR1 is LGHNA, CDR2 YSLEER, per germline. The CDR3 loop spans 15 amino acids. This clonotype was sampled from a woman under 30 in good health. Sequencing was carried out using blood. The chain employs TRBV4-3 and TRBJ1-2; D remains unclear. The CDR3 spells CASSQDQRQYYGYTF. CDR3 DNA: TGCGCCAGCAGCCAAGATCAGAGGCAGTACTATGGCTACACCTTC.